The following is a T cell receptor (beta chain) sequence with its context. These data belong to a study of blood T cell repertoires in COVID-19. Overall study context: Samples taken during acute and convalescent COVID-19 were collected in the United States, Italy and Spain. The cDNA or gDNA used as material had been derived from T cells, B-cell-depleted T cells, or PBMCs.

The germline V gene has CDR1 MNHNS and CDR2 SASEGT. This CDR3 is built from 18 residues. The junction had 10 bases not matched to a gene; V was cut back by 1 base and J by 2 bases. The authors' processing: Amplification with reference gene primers provided the estimates of nucleated cell counts. Here immunoSEQ multiplex PCR was the method, and the copy in TCRdb shows in-frame clones only, minus some. V and J calls and clone size follow that table, whereas D and trimming were derived from the DNA. The sample carries about 220,000 clones, over 75% recorded once. The sequenced material came from peripheral blood. This chain uses TRBV6-1 with TRBJ1-5; 8 nucleotides match TRBD1. The TCR sequence derives from a human donor in a cohort sampled during active COVID-19. CDR3 in amino acids: CASSEGTGSGYGNQPQHF. The CDR3 nucleotides are TGTGCCAGCAGTGAAGGGACAGGGTCGGGGTATGGCAATCAGCCCCAGCATTTT.